Listed below are T cell receptor beta chains from one sample, sequenced in a study of T cell responses to AZD1222 COVID-19 vaccine. Clones were sequenced by immunoSEQ multiplex PCR, and TCRdb holds only the in-frame ones, with some missing. The repertoire holds 130,000 to 150,000 clones, around 90% seen once, with 5.2% in the top ten. Sequencing used peripheral blood, obtained on day 0 of AZD1222 vaccination. The receptors were sampled from an adult in good health. Both conserved end residues are part of each CDR3. The D gene is left open where the match is weak. Some rows mark clone size as missing; the rest say once, few, many or name a class of expanded clone.

J gene: TRBJ2-2
V gene: TRBV7-9
D gene: TRBD1
clone size: NA
CDR3 protein: CAEDRGAGELFF
CDR3 DNA: TGTGCCGAAGACAGGGGGGCCGGGGAGCTGTTTTTT

J gene: TRBJ1-5
V gene: TRBV19
D gene: TRBD1
clone size: NA
CDR3 protein: CASSIRVGQDSNQPQHF
CDR3 DNA: TGTGCCAGTAGTATTCGAGTGGGACAGGATAGCAATCAGCCCCAGCATTTT

J gene: TRBJ1-2
V gene: TRBV2
D gene: NA
clone size: NA
CDR3 protein: CASSYDRKYGYTF
CDR3 DNA: TGTGCCAGCAGTTACGACAGGAAGTATGGCTACACCTTC

J gene: TRBJ2-1
V gene: TRBV7-9
D gene: NA
clone size: once
CDR3 protein: CASSLMLGHVGEQFF
CDR3 DNA: TGTGCCAGCAGCTTAATGCTGGGTCATGTGGGTGAGCAGTTCTTC

J gene: TRBJ2-1
V gene: TRBV9
D gene: TRBD2
clone size: few
CDR3 protein: CASSALTSGINEQFF
CDR3 DNA: TGTGCCAGCAGCGCCCTGACTAGCGGGATTAATGAGCAGTTCTTC

J gene: TRBJ2-5
V gene: TRBV5-4
D gene: NA
clone size: NA
CDR3 protein: CASNHGEVEETQYF
CDR3 DNA: TGTGCCAGCAACCACGGGGAGGTGGAGGAGACCCAGTACTTC

J gene: TRBJ1-5
V gene: TRBV2
D gene: NA
clone size: NA
CDR3 protein: CASSRGLERRQPQHF
CDR3 DNA: TGTGCCAGCAGCCGGGGCCTCGAGAGGCGTCAGCCCCAGCATTTT

J gene: TRBJ2-3
V gene: TRBV4-3
D gene: TRBD2
clone size: NA
CDR3 protein: CASSQGYGASGSTDTQYF
CDR3 DNA: TGCGCCAGCAGCCAAGGCTATGGGGCTAGCGGGAGTACAGATACGCAGTATTTT

J gene: TRBJ1-1
V gene: TRBV6-5
D gene: NA
clone size: NA
CDR3 protein: CASSTGYTEAFF
CDR3 DNA: TGTGCCAGCAGTACAGGGTACACTGAAGCTTTCTTT

J gene: TRBJ2-5
V gene: TRBV7-2
D gene: TRBD2
clone size: NA
CDR3 protein: CASRQTSGGATQYF
CDR3 DNA: TGTGCCAGCAGACAAACTAGCGGTGGGGCGACCCAGTACTTC

J gene: TRBJ1-5
V gene: TRBV5-4
D gene: TRBD1
clone size: NA
CDR3 protein: CASSGTGVHQPQHF
CDR3 DNA: TGTGCCAGCAGCGGGACAGGCGTCCATCAGCCCCAGCATTTT

J gene: TRBJ1-2
V gene: TRBV11-2
D gene: TRBD1
clone size: once
CDR3 protein: CASSLDRPRGRLGSNYGYTF
CDR3 DNA: TGTGCCAGCAGCTTAGATCGACCCAGGGGGCGCTTAGGGTCTAACTATGGCTACACCTTC

J gene: TRBJ1-5
V gene: TRBV2
D gene: NA
clone size: NA
CDR3 protein: CASSFGRGSNQPQHF
CDR3 DNA: TGTGCCAGCAGTTTCGGCCGCGGCAGCAATCAGCCCCAGCATTTT

J gene: TRBJ1-1
V gene: TRBV9
D gene: NA
clone size: NA
CDR3 protein: CASSVDGQGETEAFF
CDR3 DNA: TGTGCCAGCAGCGTAGATGGCCAGGGTGAAACTGAAGCTTTCTTT

J gene: TRBJ1-1
V gene: TRBV2
D gene: NA
clone size: NA
CDR3 protein: CASSEGVDIGYTEAFF
CDR3 DNA: TGTGCCAGCAGTGAAGGGGTAGACATCGGTTACACTGAAGCTTTCTTT

J gene: TRBJ1-2
V gene: TRBV7-9
D gene: NA
clone size: NA
CDR3 protein: CASSFQDGFGTF
CDR3 DNA: TGTGCCAGCAGCTTTCAGGACGGATTCGGTACCTTC

J gene: TRBJ2-1
V gene: TRBV5-1
D gene: TRBD1
clone size: NA
CDR3 protein: CASSLGGPDEQFF
CDR3 DNA: TGCGCCAGCAGCTTAGGGGGCCCCGATGAGCAGTTCTTC

J gene: TRBJ1-3
V gene: TRBV4-2
D gene: NA
clone size: NA
CDR3 protein: CASSQESGNTIYF
CDR3 DNA: TGTGCCAGCAGCCAAGAGTCCGGAAACACCATATATTTT

J gene: TRBJ2-3
V gene: TRBV6-2/TRBV6-3
D gene: NA
clone size: NA
CDR3 protein: CASSSTLTSDTQYF
CDR3 DNA: TGTGCCAGCAGTTCGACTTTAACATCAGATACGCAGTATTTT

J gene: TRBJ2-2
V gene: TRBV5-5
D gene: NA
clone size: NA
CDR3 protein: CASSLGPLLRELFF
CDR3 DNA: TGTGCCAGCAGCCTCGGCCCCCTTTTACGGGAGCTGTTTTTT

J gene: TRBJ1-2
V gene: TRBV5-1
D gene: TRBD1
clone size: NA
CDR3 protein: CASSLGTVPGYGYTF
CDR3 DNA: TGCGCCAGCAGCTTAGGGACAGTCCCGGGCTATGGCTACACCTTC

J gene: TRBJ2-3
V gene: TRBV7-3
D gene: NA
clone size: NA
CDR3 protein: CASSQGGGGTDTQYF
CDR3 DNA: TGTGCCAGCAGCCAAGGTGGGGGTGGCACAGATACGCAGTATTTT

J gene: TRBJ1-3
V gene: TRBV11-2
D gene: NA
clone size: NA
CDR3 protein: CASSGRARQRNTIYF
CDR3 DNA: TGTGCCAGCAGCGGACGAGCTCGGCAGCGAAACACCATATATTTT

J gene: TRBJ1-1
V gene: TRBV6-2/TRBV6-3
D gene: NA
clone size: NA
CDR3 protein: CASSWTEIMNTEAFF
CDR3 DNA: TGTGCCAGCAGTTGGACAGAGATCATGAACACTGAAGCTTTCTTT

J gene: TRBJ1-6
V gene: TRBV9
D gene: NA
clone size: NA
CDR3 protein: CASSVGQVNSPLHF
CDR3 DNA: TGTGCCAGCAGCGTAGGGCAGGTGAATTCACCCCTCCACTTT

J gene: TRBJ1-2
V gene: TRBV13
D gene: NA
clone size: NA
CDR3 protein: CASSERGLYGYTF
CDR3 DNA: TGTGCCAGCAGCGAGCGCGGGTTGTATGGCTACACCTTC

J gene: TRBJ2-3
V gene: TRBV9
D gene: NA
clone size: NA
CDR3 protein: CASSVGTHTDTQYF
CDR3 DNA: TGTGCCAGCAGCGTGGGCACCCACACAGATACGCAGTATTTT

J gene: TRBJ2-5
V gene: TRBV12-3/TRBV12-4
D gene: NA
clone size: NA
CDR3 protein: CASSFGRVETQYF
CDR3 DNA: TGTGCCAGCAGTTTTGGCAGGGTTGAGACCCAGTACTTC

J gene: TRBJ1-2
V gene: TRBV4-2
D gene: NA
clone size: NA
CDR3 protein: CASSQGNILYGYTF
CDR3 DNA: TGTGCCAGCAGCCAAGGGAATATACTCTATGGCTACACCTTC

J gene: TRBJ2-1
V gene: TRBV9
D gene: TRBD2
clone size: NA
CDR3 protein: CASSPAGREGRYNEQFF
CDR3 DNA: TGTGCCAGCAGCCCCGCGGGGCGGGAGGGCCGCTACAATGAGCAGTTCTTC

J gene: TRBJ2-3
V gene: TRBV5-1
D gene: TRBD2
clone size: NA
CDR3 protein: CASSIVAGPDTQYF
CDR3 DNA: TGCGCCAGCAGCATTGTAGCGGGGCCAGATACGCAGTATTTT

J gene: TRBJ2-5
V gene: TRBV4-2
D gene: NA
clone size: NA
CDR3 protein: CASSPPDETQYF
CDR3 DNA: TGTGCCAGCAGCCCCCCCGACGAGACCCAGTACTTC

J gene: TRBJ2-1
V gene: TRBV29-1
D gene: TRBD1
clone size: once
CDR3 protein: CSVEGTAYNEQFF
CDR3 DNA: TGCAGCGTTGAGGGGACAGCCTACAATGAGCAGTTCTTC

J gene: TRBJ2-7
V gene: TRBV5-1
D gene: NA
clone size: NA
CDR3 protein: CASSLGRGRTYEQYF
CDR3 DNA: TGCGCCAGCAGCTTGGGGCGGGGTAGGACCTACGAGCAGTACTTC

J gene: TRBJ2-7
V gene: TRBV11-2
D gene: NA
clone size: NA
CDR3 protein: CASVGWPDPGTDSYEQYF
CDR3 DNA: TGTGCCAGTGTCGGGTGGCCGGACCCCGGGACGGACTCCTACGAGCAGTACTTC

J gene: TRBJ2-2
V gene: TRBV4-3
D gene: NA
clone size: NA
CDR3 protein: CASGENRWGSGELFF
CDR3 DNA: TGCGCCAGCGGGGAAAACCGATGGGGGTCCGGGGAGCTGTTTTTT

J gene: TRBJ1-5
V gene: TRBV28
D gene: NA
clone size: NA
CDR3 protein: CASSLSGINQPQHF
CDR3 DNA: TGTGCCAGCAGTTTATCGGGGATCAATCAGCCCCAGCATTTT

J gene: TRBJ1-2
V gene: TRBV28
D gene: NA
clone size: NA
CDR3 protein: CASSQPLWSYTF
CDR3 DNA: TGTGCCAGCAGTCAGCCCTTATGGAGCTACACCTTC

J gene: TRBJ2-5
V gene: TRBV29-1
D gene: NA
clone size: NA
CDR3 protein: CSVRPSDIKTQYF
CDR3 DNA: TGCAGCGTTCGCCCTAGCGACATAAAGACCCAGTACTTC

J gene: TRBJ1-1
V gene: TRBV29-1
D gene: NA
clone size: NA
CDR3 protein: CSVESGNRAGTEAFF
CDR3 DNA: TGCAGCGTTGAATCGGGTAACAGGGCGGGGACTGAAGCTTTCTTT

J gene: TRBJ2-2
V gene: TRBV19
D gene: TRBD1
clone size: NA
CDR3 protein: CASRIGTGFPGELFF
CDR3 DNA: TGTGCCAGTAGAATCGGGACAGGTTTTCCCGGGGAGCTGTTTTTT

J gene: TRBJ2-1
V gene: TRBV7-9
D gene: TRBD1
clone size: NA
CDR3 protein: CASSLQGAGEQFF
CDR3 DNA: TGTGCCAGCAGCTTACAGGGGGCCGGTGAGCAGTTCTTC

J gene: TRBJ1-2
V gene: TRBV28
D gene: NA
clone size: NA
CDR3 protein: CASSPRPGTGTAF
CDR3 DNA: TGTGCCAGCAGCCCACGTCCCGGGACGGGTACGGCCTTC

J gene: TRBJ2-5
V gene: TRBV28
D gene: TRBD2
clone size: NA
CDR3 protein: CAAGGDYGGETQYF
CDR3 DNA: TGTGCCGCAGGTGGGGACTACGGGGGGGAGACCCAGTACTTC

J gene: TRBJ1-2
V gene: TRBV19
D gene: NA
clone size: NA
CDR3 protein: CASEKGPNYGYTF
CDR3 DNA: TGTGCCAGTGAAAAGGGCCCGAACTATGGCTACACCTTC

J gene: TRBJ2-1
V gene: TRBV20-1
D gene: NA
clone size: NA
CDR3 protein: CSARGTGTPFF
CDR3 DNA: TGCAGTGCTAGGGGAACCGGGACCCCGTTCTTC

J gene: TRBJ1-3
V gene: TRBV9
D gene: NA
clone size: NA
CDR3 protein: CASSYGVSGSTIYF
CDR3 DNA: TGTGCCAGCAGCTACGGGGTCTCTGGAAGCACCATATATTTT